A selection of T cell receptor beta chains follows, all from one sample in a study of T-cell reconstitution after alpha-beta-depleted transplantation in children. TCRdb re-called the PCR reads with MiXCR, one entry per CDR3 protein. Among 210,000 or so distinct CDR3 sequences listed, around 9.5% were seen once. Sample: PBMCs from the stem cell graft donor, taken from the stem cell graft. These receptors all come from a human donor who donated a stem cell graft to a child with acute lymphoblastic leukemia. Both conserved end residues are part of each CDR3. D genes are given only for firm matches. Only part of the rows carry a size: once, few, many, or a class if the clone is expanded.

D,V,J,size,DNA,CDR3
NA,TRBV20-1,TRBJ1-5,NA,TGCAGTGCTAGAGCCTGGGGCATTAGCAATCAGCCCCAGCATTTT,CSARAWGISNQPQHF
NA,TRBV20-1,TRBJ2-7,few,TGCAGCGCACGGCAAGAGAGCTCCTACGAGCAGTACTTC,CSARQESSYEQYF
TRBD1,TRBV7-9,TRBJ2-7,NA,TGTGCCAGCAGCTCACTCGACAGGGGACCCTACGAGCAGTACTTC,CASSSLDRGPYEQYF
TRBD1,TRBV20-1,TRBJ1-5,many,TGCAGTGCTACGGGGACAGGGGGTGATTGGAACAATCAGCCCCAGCATTTT,CSATGTGGDWNNQPQHF
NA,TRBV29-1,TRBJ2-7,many,TGCAGCGCCCTAGGGGCGGGCGGGACAAAACTCTTC,CSALGAGGTKLF
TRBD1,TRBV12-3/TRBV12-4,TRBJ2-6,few,TGTGCCAGCAGTTGGGACAGGGCTGGGGCCAACGTCCTGACTTTC,CASSWDRAGANVLTF
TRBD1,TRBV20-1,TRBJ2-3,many,TGCAGTGCTAGACAGGGGGCAGATACGCAGTATTTT,CSARQGADTQYF
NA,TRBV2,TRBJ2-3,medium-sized,TGTGCCAGCAGCCCCGAGGGGTTGAGGCTGGCTGGTACGCAGTATTTT,CASSPEGLRLAGTQYF
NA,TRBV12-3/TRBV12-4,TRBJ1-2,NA,TGTGCCAGCAGTTTATCACCAGGGGCACGCTATGGCTACACCTTC,CASSLSPGARYGYTF
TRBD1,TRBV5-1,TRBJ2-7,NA,TGCGCCAGCAGCAAGCAGGGACAGCCCTACGAGCAGTACTTC,CASSKQGQPYEQYF
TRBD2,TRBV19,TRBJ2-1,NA,TGTGCCAGTAGTACCCTAGCGGGGGAGATTACAATGAGGCAGTTCTTC,CASSTLAGEITMRQFF
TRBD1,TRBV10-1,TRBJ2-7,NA,TGCGCCAGCAGTAAGATACAGGGGGGACAAGACGAGCAGTACTTC,CASSKIQGGQDEQYF
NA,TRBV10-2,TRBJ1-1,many,TGCGCCAGCAGTGATGCACAGGGGAACACTGAAGCTTTCTTT,CASSDAQGNTEAFF
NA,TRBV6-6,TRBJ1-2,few,TGTGCCAGCAGTTACATACCCTCTGGCTACACCTTC,CASSYIPSGYTF
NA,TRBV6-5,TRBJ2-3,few,TGTGCCAGCAGTTACTCGAGTGCAGGGTCAGATACGCAGTATTTT,CASSYSSAGSDTQYF
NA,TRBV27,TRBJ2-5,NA,TGTGCCAGCAGTTTATCAACTAGGGGGGAGACCCAGTACTTC,CASSLSTRGETQYF
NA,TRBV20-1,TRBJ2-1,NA,TGCAGTGCTGGCCGAGTGGGACTTCCAGAAGGTGAGCAGTTCTTC,CSAGRVGLPEGEQFF
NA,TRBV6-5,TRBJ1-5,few,TGTGCCTCTAAAACAGGGCGGGAACAGCCCCAGCATTTT,CASKTGREQPQHF
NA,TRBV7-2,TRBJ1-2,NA,TGTGCCAGCAGCTTAGAAGGGGTCAGGACCTATGGTCGCTACACCTTC,CASSLEGVRTYGRYTF
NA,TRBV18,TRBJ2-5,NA,TGTGCCAGCTCACCACCAGAGGGGTCCGAGACCCAGTACTTC,CASSPPEGSETQYF
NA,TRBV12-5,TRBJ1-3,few,TGTGCTAGTGGTTTGTCCGGGGGGGCCTCTGGAAACACCATATATTTT,CASGLSGGASGNTIYF
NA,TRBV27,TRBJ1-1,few,TGTGCCAGCCGGCCGATCATGAACACTGAAGCTTTCTTT,CASRPIMNTEAFF
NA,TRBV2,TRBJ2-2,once,TGTGCCAGCAGCCCATGGGGATCCACCGGGGAGCTGTTTTTT,CASSPWGSTGELFF
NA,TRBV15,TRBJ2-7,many,TGTGCCACCAGCAGAGATCGGAGTCAGGGGTCCTACGAGCAGTACTTC,CATSRDRSQGSYEQYF
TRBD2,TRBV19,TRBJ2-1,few,TGTGCCAGTAGTATATATACTAGCGGGGGAGACAATGAGCAGTTCTTC,CASSIYTSGGDNEQFF
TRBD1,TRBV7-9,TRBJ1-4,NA,TGTGCCAGCAGCTCCCACAGGGGCCTCCATAATGAAAAACTGTTTTTT,CASSSHRGLHNEKLFF
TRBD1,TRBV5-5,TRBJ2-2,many,TGTGCCAGCAGCGCCCGGGGACAGTCGAACACCGGGGAGCTGTTTTTT,CASSARGQSNTGELFF
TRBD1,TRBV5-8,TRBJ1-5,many,TGTGCCAGCAGCTGGAGGGGACAGGGCCATAGCAATCAGCCCCAGCATTTT,CASSWRGQGHSNQPQHF
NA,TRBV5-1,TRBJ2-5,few,TGCGCCAGCAGCTTGGATACACAGCAAGAGACCCAGTACTTC,CASSLDTQQETQYF
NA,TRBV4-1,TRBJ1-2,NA,TGCGCCAGCAGCCAACTTCTCAACGCCCCCTATGGCTACACCTTC,CASSQLLNAPYGYTF
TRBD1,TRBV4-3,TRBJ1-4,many,TGCGCCAGCAGCCAAGGACAGGGGGCAGGAGAAAAACTGTTTTTT,CASSQGQGAGEKLFF
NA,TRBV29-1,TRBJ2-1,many,TGCAGCGTTGGTTCAGGGGGAGGTGAGCAGTTCTTC,CSVGSGGGEQFF
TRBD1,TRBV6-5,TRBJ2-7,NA,TGTGCCAGCAGTAACCGGGACAGCCCCTACGAGCAGTACTTC,CASSNRDSPYEQYF
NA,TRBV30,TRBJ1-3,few,TGTGCCTGGAGTACATCCGGAAACACCATATATTTT,CAWSTSGNTIYF
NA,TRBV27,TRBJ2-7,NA,TGTGCCAGCAGCAAAATACCACCGAGAGACGGATTACCCGAGCAGTACTTC,CASSKIPPRDGLPEQYF
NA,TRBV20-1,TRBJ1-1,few,TGCACTCTTTCCAGGGAGTGGGACACTGAAGCTTTCTTT,CTLSREWDTEAFF
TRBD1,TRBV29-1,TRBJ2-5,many,TGCAGCGTAGGACAGGACCAAGAGACCCAGTACTTC,CSVGQDQETQYF
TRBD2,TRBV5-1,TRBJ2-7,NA,TGCGCCAGCAGCTTGGGTGCGGGGGGGCCGAGGGAGCAGTACTTC,CASSLGAGGPREQYF
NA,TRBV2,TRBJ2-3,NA,TGTGCCAGCAGTGAACTATCTTCTAGCACAGATACGCAGTATTTT,CASSELSSSTDTQYF
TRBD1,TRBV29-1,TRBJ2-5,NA,TGCAGCGTCCGCCAGGGGGCGGTGGAGACCCAGTACTTC,CSVRQGAVETQYF
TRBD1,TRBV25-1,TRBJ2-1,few,TGTACCAGCAGTGAATCGGTACAGGGGTACAATGAGCAGTTCTTC,CTSSESVQGYNEQFF
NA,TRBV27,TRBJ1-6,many,TGTGCCAGCAGGGGTGGTGGATCACCCCTCCACTTT,CASRGGGSPLHF
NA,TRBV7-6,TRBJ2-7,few,TGTGCCAGCAGCTTACCAATCCCGGGCACAAGCGGCTCCTACGAGCAGTACTTC,CASSLPIPGTSGSYEQYF
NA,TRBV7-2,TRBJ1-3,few,TGTGCCAGCAGCCGGGGGGGAAACACCATATATTTT,CASSRGGNTIYF
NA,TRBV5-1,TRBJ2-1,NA,TGCGCCAGCAGCTTGGGAGGGCTGCCAAAAACCAACAATGAGCAGTTCTTC,CASSLGGLPKTNNEQFF
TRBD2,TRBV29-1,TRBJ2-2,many,TGCAGCGCCCGCGGCTGGACTAGCGGGGGGGGAAACACCGGGGAGCTGTTTTTT,CSARGWTSGGGNTGELFF
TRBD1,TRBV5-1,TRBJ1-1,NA,TGCGCCAGCAGCGCCAGGGGGCCAAACACTGAAGCTTTCTTT,CASSARGPNTEAFF
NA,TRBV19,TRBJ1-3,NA,TGTGCCAGTAGTTCCCGCCTAGCTCCGCGTGACACCATATATTTT,CASSSRLAPRDTIYF
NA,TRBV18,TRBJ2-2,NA,TGTGCCAGCTCACCGGACGGTACGAACACCGGGGAGCTGTTTTTT,CASSPDGTNTGELFF
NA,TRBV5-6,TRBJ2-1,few,TGTGCCAGCAGCTTGTCCCCCGACGAGCAGTTCTTC,CASSLSPDEQFF
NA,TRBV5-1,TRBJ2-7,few,TGCGCCAGCAGCTCATCATACAACGAGCAGTACTTC,CASSSSYNEQYF
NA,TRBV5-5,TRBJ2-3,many,TGTGCCAGCAGCTTGGGCGGCCGGAGCACAGATACGCAGTATTTT,CASSLGGRSTDTQYF
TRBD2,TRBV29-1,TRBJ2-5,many,TGCAGCGCCGGGACTAGCGGTATTGAGACCCAGTACTTC,CSAGTSGIETQYF
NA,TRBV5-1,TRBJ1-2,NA,TGCGCCAGCAGCTTGCAGCCGACAGACTATGGCTACACCTTC,CASSLQPTDYGYTF
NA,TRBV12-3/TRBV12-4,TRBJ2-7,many,TGTGCCAGCAGCGGAAACTACGAGCAGTACTTC,CASSGNYEQYF
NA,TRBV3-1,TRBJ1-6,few,TGTGCCAGCAAGGAGGGGGGGGGACCGAATTCACCCCTCCACTTT,CASKEGGGPNSPLHF